These T cell receptor beta chains were read from a single sample in a study of shared clonotypes between healthy human individuals. Profiled with immunoSEQ multiplex PCR; TCRdb holds only in-frame clones, not every one. The sample lists some 650,000 clones, 95% to 98% seen once, with roughly 0.055% in the top ten. The sequenced sample was naive CD4+ T cells sorted from blood. The receptors come from a woman under 40 in good health. The CDR3 runs from the conserved cysteine through the conserved F or W. A D gene is named only where the DNA matches it firmly. Clone size is given for some rows only: seen once, a few or many times, or a class if the clone is expanded.

size	D	V	J	CDR3	DNA
-	-	TRBV2	TRBJ2-1	CAGLGYNEQFF	TGTGCCGGGCTTGGGTACAATGAGCAGTTCTTC
-	TRBD1	TRBV5-8	TRBJ2-4	CASSLAPGTGPIQYF	TGTGCCAGCAGCTTGGCCCCCGGGACAGGGCCCATTCAGTACTTC
-	TRBD2	TRBV9	TRBJ2-5	CASSAGKTSGQETQYF	TGTGCCAGCAGCGCGGGGAAGACTAGCGGACAAGAGACCCAGTACTTC
-	TRBD1	TRBV6-5	TRBJ2-5	CASSYGGTGVEETQYF	TGTGCCAGCAGTTACGGAGGGACAGGGGTTGAAGAGACCCAGTACTTC
-	TRBD2	TRBV9	TRBJ2-3	CASSAHGGSTGDTQYF	TGTGCCAGCAGCGCGCACGGGGGGAGTACGGGAGATACGCAGTATTTT
-	TRBD2	TRBV6-1	TRBJ2-1	CASSGLAASYNEQFF	TGTGCCAGCAGCGGACTAGCGGCATCCTACAATGAGCAGTTCTTC
-	TRBD2	TRBV5-6	TRBJ2-5	CASSLSGGETQYF	TGTGCCAGCAGCCTGTCGGGAGGGGAGACCCAGTACTTC
-	TRBD1	TRBV7-9	TRBJ1-2	CASSSRQGIGGYTF	TGTGCCAGCAGCTCCCGACAGGGGATTGGTGGCTACACCTTC
-	-	TRBV10-3	TRBJ2-1	CAISESRGQTGSYNEQFF	TGTGCCATCAGTGAGTCGCGGGGGCAGACGGGCTCCTACAATGAGCAGTTCTTC
-	-	TRBV6-6	TRBJ1-3	CASRHYSGNTIYF	TGTGCCAGCAGGCATTACTCTGGAAACACCATATATTTT
-	-	TRBV27	TRBJ2-2	CASKTMDGTGELFF	TGTGCCAGCAAGACCATGGATGGCACCGGGGAGCTGTTTTTT
-	-	TRBV4-1	TRBJ1-4	CASSQGLATFAEKLFF	TGCGCCAGCAGCCAAGGTTTAGCGACGTTTGCTGAAAAACTGTTTTTT
-	TRBD1	TRBV6-1	TRBJ1-5	CASSRGQGVNQPQHF	TGTGCCAGCAGTAGGGGACAGGGGGTCAATCAGCCCCAGCATTTT
-	-	TRBV10-3	TRBJ1-4	CAISEQGGKLFF	TGTGCCATCAGTGAACAGGGAGGAAAACTGTTTTTT
-	-	TRBV30	TRBJ1-2	CAALGTDYGYTF	TGTGCCGCTTTGGGCACGGACTATGGCTACACCTTC
-	TRBD2	TRBV2	TRBJ2-3	CASSAGGRTDTQYF	TGTGCCAGCAGTGCGGGCGGGAGGACAGATACGCAGTATTTT
-	-	TRBV14	TRBJ2-2	CASSPLNTGELFF	TGTGCCAGCAGTCCATTAAACACCGGGGAGCTGTTTTTT
-	-	TRBV28	TRBJ1-2	CASSLSEEGGYTF	TGTGCCAGCAGTTTGTCTGAGGAGGGTGGCTACACCTTC
-	-	TRBV29-1	TRBJ2-1	CSVSRAGVRNEQFF	TGCAGCGTTAGTAGGGCAGGGGTCCGCAATGAGCAGTTCTTC
-	TRBD1	TRBV5-1	TRBJ1-1	CASSPGQALNTEAFF	TGCGCCAGCAGCCCGGGACAGGCGTTGAACACTGAAGCTTTCTTT
once	TRBD1	TRBV6-1	TRBJ1-4	CASSEAGQSEKLFF	TGTGCCAGCAGTGAAGCGGGACAGTCGGAAAAACTGTTTTTT
-	TRBD2	TRBV6-1	TRBJ2-1	CASSDPGGGSYNEQFF	TGTGCCAGCAGTGATCCCGGCGGGGGCTCCTACAATGAGCAGTTCTTC
-	TRBD1	TRBV27	TRBJ1-1	CASRRTGRTEAFF	TGTGCCAGCAGACGGACAGGGAGGACTGAAGCTTTCTTT
-	TRBD2	TRBV6-1	TRBJ2-5	CASTWTSGDQETQYF	TGTGCCAGCACCTGGACTAGCGGGGACCAAGAGACCCAGTACTTC
-	-	TRBV11-2	TRBJ2-1	CASSLLAALYNEQFF	TGTGCCAGCAGCTTACTAGCTGCCTTATACAATGAGCAGTTCTTC
-	TRBD2	TRBV28	TRBJ2-7	CASSPSWAGGVNEQYF	TGTGCCAGCAGTCCGTCATGGGCGGGAGGGGTTAACGAGCAGTACTTC
-	-	TRBV28	TRBJ1-6	CASHPAKGNNSPLHF	TGTGCCAGCCACCCAGCAAAAGGGAATAATTCACCCCTCCACTTT
-	-	TRBV5-1	TRBJ2-5	CASSLEGVRETQYF	TGCGCCAGCAGCTTGGAAGGGGTTCGGGAGACCCAGTACTTC
-	TRBD2	TRBV7-2	TRBJ2-7	CASSLIAGATREQYF	TGTGCCAGCAGCCTCATAGCGGGAGCAACAAGGGAGCAGTACTTC
-	TRBD2	TRBV13	TRBJ2-1	CASSFWTSGRTNNEQFF	TGTGCCAGCAGCTTCTGGACTAGCGGGAGAACTAACAATGAGCAGTTCTTC
-	-	TRBV7-6	TRBJ2-2	CASSPNNFATGELFF	TGTGCCAGCAGCCCTAATAACTTTGCGACCGGGGAGCTGTTTTTT
-	-	TRBV6-1	TRBJ2-1	CASMGSSNEQFF	TGTGCCAGCATGGGGAGCTCTAATGAGCAGTTCTTC
few	-	TRBV9	TRBJ1-3	CASSLGPNGNTIYF	TGTGCCAGCAGCTTGGGCCCCAACGGGAACACCATATATTTT
-	-	TRBV6-1	TRBJ1-1	CASSDPFSRVVRNTEAFF	TGTGCCAGCAGTGATCCTTTTTCGAGGGTAGTGAGGAACACTGAAGCTTTCTTT
once	-	TRBV10-2	TRBJ2-7	CASHETWDSSYEQYF	TGCGCCAGTCATGAAACCTGGGATAGCTCCTACGAGCAGTACTTC
-	TRBD2	TRBV19	TRBJ2-5	CASSMGGSAQETQYF	TGTGCCAGTAGTATGGGGGGGAGTGCCCAAGAGACCCAGTACTTC
-	TRBD1	TRBV2	TRBJ1-4	CASSRDSATNEKLFF	TGTGCCAGCAGTCGGGACAGCGCAACTAATGAAAAACTGTTTTTT
-	TRBD2	TRBV6-6	TRBJ2-7	CASSSPTSGGYEQYF	TGTGCCAGCAGTTCCCCAACTAGCGGAGGCTACGAGCAGTACTTC
-	TRBD1	TRBV5-1	TRBJ2-7	CASSSRTGLNYEQYF	TGCGCCAGCAGCTCCCGGACAGGGTTAAACTACGAGCAGTACTTC
-	-	TRBV19	TRBJ1-1	CASSMSWVARITEAFF	TGTGCCAGTAGTATGTCGTGGGTTGCGAGGATCACTGAAGCTTTCTTT
-	-	TRBV2	TRBJ2-7	CASSESDYEQYF	TGTGCCAGCAGTGAGTCCGACTACGAGCAGTACTTC
-	-	TRBV28	TRBJ2-7	CASSLFRVSSYEQYF	TGTGCCAGCAGTTTATTTAGGGTTAGTAGCTACGAGCAGTACTTC
once	-	TRBV2	TRBJ2-7	CASSEGAGFSYEQYF	TGTGCCAGCAGTGAAGGGGCAGGATTCTCCTACGAGCAGTACTTC
-	-	TRBV2	TRBJ2-1	CASSAGEYNEQFF	TGTGCCAGCAGTGCGGGAGAGTACAATGAGCAGTTCTTC
-	TRBD1	TRBV2	TRBJ1-5	CASLGDRLSNQPQHF	TGTGCCAGCCTGGGGGACAGACTTAGCAATCAGCCCCAGCATTTT
-	TRBD1	TRBV28	TRBJ1-1	CAGRRQGGNTEAFF	TGTGCCGGCCGACGGCAGGGGGGGAACACTGAAGCTTTCTTT
-	TRBD1	TRBV19	TRBJ1-2	CASGYRGGYTF	TGTGCCAGTGGCTACAGGGGTGGCTACACCTTC
-	TRBD2	TRBV11-2	TRBJ2-1	CASSSGTSGRFEQFF	TGTGCCAGCAGCTCCGGGACTAGCGGGAGGTTTGAGCAGTTCTTC
-	TRBD1	TRBV7-9	TRBJ2-7	CASRSRDRGYEQYF	TGTGCCAGCAGATCCCGGGACAGGGGTTACGAGCAGTACTTC
-	-	TRBV10-2	TRBJ2-7	CASSDRTAGIDF	TGCGCCAGCAGTGACCGGACAGCCGGTATAGACTTC
-	TRBD2	TRBV18	TRBJ2-1	CASSPNQRGNNEQFF	TGTGCCAGCTCACCAAACCAGCGGGGTAACAATGAGCAGTTCTTC
-	TRBD1	TRBV28	TRBJ1-2	CASSFGQGAHGYTF	TGTGCCAGCAGTTTTGGACAGGGGGCCCATGGCTACACCTTC
-	TRBD2	TRBV28	TRBJ2-2	CASSLTQLAGASGELFF	TGTGCCAGCAGTTTAACCCAACTAGCGGGAGCTTCCGGGGAGCTGTTTTTT
-	TRBD2	TRBV18	TRBJ2-1	CASSPVTSGRGSNNEQFF	TGTGCCAGCTCACCGGTGACTAGCGGGAGGGGGTCTAACAATGAGCAGTTCTTC
-	-	TRBV4-1	TRBJ1-2	CASSQVGAAGYTF	TGCGCCAGCAGCCAAGTGGGCGCCGCTGGCTACACCTTC
-	-	TRBV14	TRBJ1-4	CASSKDSEKLFF	TGTGCCAGCAGCAAGGACAGTGAAAAACTGTTTTTT
-	TRBD2	TRBV2	TRBJ2-4	CASVRGGRDIQYF	TGTGCCAGCGTGCGGGGAGGGAGGGACATTCAGTACTTC